Following are 24 T cell receptor beta chains from one sample sequenced in a study of blood T cell repertoires in COVID-19. TCRdb's copy holds only in-frame clones and misses some; the assay was immunoSEQ multiplex PCR. This sample has some 350,000 clones, with roughly 90% found just once. Sequencing was performed on PBMCs or T cells enriched from blood (not recorded which). The receptor source for this set is a woman younger than 45 who had recovered from COVID-19.

The rearrangement uses TRBV18 and TRBJ1-5, with D perhaps matching TRBD1 (6 bases). The CDR3 is 17 amino acids. Deletions cut 2 bases from V and 2 bases from J, with 16 bases between. The germline CDR1 and CDR2 sequences are KGHSH and LQKENI. The CDR3 here is CASSPVVNRERNQPQHF. Here the CDR3 DNA reads TGTGCCAGCTCACCAGTCGTGAACAGGGAGCGCAATCAGCCCCAGCATTTT.

The sample holds a few counts of this clone. The chain employs TRBV5-6 and TRBJ2-3; 7 nucleotides match TRBD1. The CDR3 has 15 amino acids. V shed 4 bases, J shed 0 bases, and the junction held 5 bases outside the gene matches. Germline V lookup: CDR1 SGHDT, CDR2 YYEEEE. The CDR3 is CASSGRQGSTDTQYF. The CDR3 coding sequence is TGTGCCAGCAGCGGAAGACAGGGTAGCACAGATACGCAGTATTTT. The full variable domain, its missing parts supplied by reference TRBV5-6 and TRBJ2-3, is DAGVTQSPTHLIKTRGQQVTLRCSPKSGHDTVSWYQQALGQGPQFIFQYYEEEERQRGNFPDRFSGHQFPNYSSELNVNALLLGDSALYLCASSGRQGSTDTQYFGPGTRLTVL.

This clone was counted once. This chain uses TRBV11-2 with TRBJ1-2; D might be TRBD1 (5 bases). The CDR3 is made up of 13 amino acids. Per germline, CDR1 SGHAT and CDR2 FQNNGV. Between the trimmed V and J ends, which lost 10 bases and 9 bases, there was a span of 21 bases. The CDR3 loop is CANPLDTRGSYTF. The CDR3 nucleotides read TGTGCCAACCCTTTGGACACCCGCGGGAGCTACACCTTC.

CDR3 coding DNA: TGTGCCAGCAGATTGACAGTGAACACTGAAGCTTTCTTT. This translates into CASRLTVNTEAFF. The chain uses TRBV12-3 or TRBV12-4 and TRBJ1-1, with D perhaps matching TRBD1 (5 bases). The ends were cut back, 6 bases at V and 0 bases at J, with 8 bases in the middle. The CDR3 runs to 13 residues.

The genes are TRBV2 and TRBJ2-1, with TRBD1 as a possible D gene (5 bases). Trimming left V 7 bases short and J 2 bases short, with 12 bases between. The CDR3 covers 14 residues. Germline V lookup: CDR1 SNHLY, CDR2 FYNNEI. CDR3 in DNA: TGTGCCAGCAACGGGCTGGGGCCCTACAATGAGCAGTTCTTC. Its translation is CASNGLGPYNEQFF.

The rearrangement links TRBV27 to TRBJ1-2; TRBD1 matches at 8 bases. This CDR3 has 16 amino acids. Trimming took 6 bases from V and 6 from J; bases not matched to a gene: 15. Germline V CDR1 and CDR2: MNHEY, SMNVEV (reference sequence). The CDR3 DNA reads TGTGCCAGCAGCTCAGGGGGCGGAGGAGAAGGAAATGGCTACACCTTC. Residues: CASSSGGGGEGNGYTF.

V and J are TRBV2 and TRBJ1-1, with a possible D match to TRBD1 (6 bases). The length of the CDR3 is 16 residues. Germline-derived CDR1 and CDR2 are SNHLY and FYNNEI. Between the trimmed V and J ends, which lost 4 bases and 4 bases, there was a span of 19 bases. The CDR3 nucleotides read TGTGCCAGCAGTGGCCACCTACAGGGCCCAAGCACTGAAGCTTTCTTT. Encoded protein: CASSGHLQGPSTEAFF.

This clone has only a few counts. In DNA form, the CDR3 reads TGTGCCAGCAGCTTACTTGTCGAGGGCTTGGGCTACACCTTC. Amino acid sequence: CASSLLVEGLGYTF. The rearrangement joins TRBV7-9 to TRBJ1-2; D not certain. This CDR3 is built from 14 residues. The germline V gene encodes CDR1 SEHNR and CDR2 FQNEAQ (reference sequence). Deletions cut 2 bases from V and 8 bases from J, with 15 bases between.

This chain joins TRBV7-8 and TRBJ2-2; tentative D call: TRBD1 (5 bases). This CDR3 spans 16 amino acids. Trimming cost V 5 bases and J 2 bases, with 15 bases left between them. CDR1 and CDR2 from the germline V gene are SGHVS and FQNEAQ. The CDR3 DNA reads TGTGCCAGCAGCCCGAGTGCAGGGTTTAACACCGGGGAGCTGTTTTTT. It yields the protein CASSPSAGFNTGELFF.

This clone appeared a few times. Other DNA sequences in the sample encode the same CDR3. The chain carries TRBV5-1 and TRBJ1-2; no definite D call. The ends were cut back, 0 bases at V and 2 bases at J, with 8 bases in the middle. Looked up from germline, CDR1 is SGHRS and CDR2 is YFSETQ. The CDR3 is 14 amino acids. CDR3 region: CASSLGPGNYGYTF. For the CDR3, the DNA is TGCGCCAGCAGCTTGGGGCCGGGAAACTATGGCTACACCTTC.

The chain employs TRBV11-2 and TRBJ1-3; D gene ambiguous. Per germline, CDR1 SGHAT and CDR2 FQNNGV. CDR3 size: 15 residues. V lost 2 bases, J lost 4 bases, and 12 bases lay in between. CDR3 DNA sequence: TGTGCCAGCAGCTTATTTCGGGAAACCGGAAACACCATATATTTT. Its protein is CASSLFRETGNTIYF.

In DNA, the CDR3 is TGTGCCAGCAGTTACGGCGGGGGGGTCTCTGGGGCCAACGTCCTGACTTTC. Translation: CASSYGGGVSGANVLTF. V is TRBV6-2 or TRBV6-3 and J is TRBJ2-6, with 9 bases matching TRBD2. V shed 2 bases and J 0 bases; nucleotides not matched to a gene: 2. The CDR3 has 17 residues. CDR1 and CDR2 (germline): MNHEY, SVGEGT.

J is TRBJ2-7 and V is TRBV29-1, with D possibly TRBD1 on 7 matching bases. Germline CDR1 SQVTM, CDR2 ANQGSEA. CDR3 length equals 14 residues. V dropped 6 bases and J dropped 4 bases, with 19 bases sitting between them. The CDR3 nucleotides read TGCAGCGTCCAAACCCAGGGGGGTGCATACGAGCAGTACTTC. It is translated as CSVQTQGGAYEQYF.

The chain has TRBV14 and TRBJ1-1; 10 nucleotides align to TRBD1. V shed 3 bases and J 4 bases; nucleotides not matched to a gene: 5. Looked up from germline, CDR1 is SGHDN and CDR2 is FVKESK. The CDR3 loop spans 15 amino acids. The CDR3 region is CASSHLGQGGTEAFF. The DNA for the CDR3 is TGTGCCAGCAGCCACTTAGGACAGGGGGGCACTGAAGCTTTCTTT.

This clone was detected once. CDR3 coding DNA: TGTGCCAGCAGCGATAGCACTGCGCGGGAGTTGAGGGAGACCCAGTACTTC. This translates into CASSDSTARELRETQYF. The chain uses TRBV9 and TRBJ2-5; 7 bases line up with TRBD2. CDR1 and CDR2 (germline): SGDLS, YYNGEE. The CDR3 extends over 17 amino acids. The junction had 16 bases not matched to a gene; V was cut back by 3 bases and J by 5 bases.

This chain joins TRBV5-1 and TRBJ1-1; 7 positions match TRBD1. Germline CDR1 SGHRS, CDR2 YFSETQ. This CDR3 is 16 amino acids long. Trimming cost V 4 bases and J 4 bases; bases outside gene matches: 13. The CDR3 region is CASSLRQGLARTEAFF. CDR3 DNA: TGCGCCAGCAGCCTAAGACAGGGTCTGGCGCGCACTGAAGCTTTCTTT.

The chain joins TRBV28 to TRBJ1-1; TRBD1 matches 7 bases. CDR1 and CDR2 from the germline V gene are MDHEN and SYDVKM. Trimming removed 6 bases from V and 5 bases from J; junction bases left unmatched: 6. The CDR3 totals 13 residues. CDR3 region: CASSAGTVTEAFF. CDR3 sequence (DNA): TGTGCCAGCAGCGCCGGGACAGTGACTGAAGCTTTCTTT.

This clone was picked up a small number of times. The V call is TRBV30, the J call TRBJ1-1; 9 bases map to TRBD1. The CDR3 is made up of 12 amino acids. Trimming removed 5 bases from V and 8 bases from J; junction bases left unmatched: 6. In germline, CDR1 is GTSNPN, CDR2 SVGIG (reference sequence). The CDR3: CAWDRGSTEAFF. The DNA of the CDR3 is TGTGCCTGGGACAGGGGGTCTACCGAAGCTTTCTTT.

The chain is built from TRBV5-1 and TRBJ1-1; 10 bases fit TRBD1. The trim removed 7 bases at V and 3 bases at J, leaving 3 bases unmatched. The CDR3 is 13 residues long. Germline lookup yields CDR1 SGHRS and CDR2 YFSETQ. For the CDR3, the DNA is TGCGCCAGCGCCGGGACAGGGGACACTGAAGCTTTCTTT. Translated, it gives CASAGTGDTEAFF.

V is TRBV3-1 (or the pseudogene TRBV3-2) and J is TRBJ2-7; weak D call: TRBD1 (5 bases). Trimming stripped 4 bases from V and 5 bases from J, with 12 bases between. Looked up from germline, CDR1 is LGHDT and CDR2 is YNNKEL (reference sequence). CDR3 length equals 13 residues. As DNA, the CDR3 is TGTGCCAGCAGCCCCCAGGGTCTGAACGAGCAGTACTTC. This gives the protein CASSPQGLNEQYF.

This chain joins TRBV28 and TRBJ2-7; TRBD2 matches 7 bases. Germline trimming cut 6 bases from V and 0 bases from J; bases unmatched to any gene: 11. Germline V gene data show CDR1 as MDHEN and CDR2 as SYDVKM. The CDR3 is made up of 16 amino acids. CDR3 sequence: CASRVYSGSISYEQYF. The DNA for the CDR3 is TGTGCCAGCAGGGTGTATAGCGGGTCGATCTCCTACGAGCAGTACTTC. Filled out from reference TRBV28 and TRBJ2-7, the complete variable domain reads DVKVTQSSRYLVKRTGEKVFLECVQDMDHENMFWYRQDPGLGLRLIYFSYDVKMKEKGDIPEGYSVSREKKERFSLILESASTNQTSMYLCASRVYSGSISYEQYFGPGTRLTVT.

The chain couples TRBV27 to TRBJ2-7; TRBD1 agrees at 9 bases. The CDR3 is 17 residues long. With 5 bases clipped from V and 1 base from J, the junction kept 12 bases outside the gene matches. Germline assignment: CDR1 MNHEY and CDR2 SMNVEV (reference sequence). The CDR3 protein is CASSPNPRQGVSYEQYF. In nucleotides, the CDR3 is TGTGCCAGCAGTCCTAACCCCAGACAGGGGGTATCCTACGAGCAGTACTTC.

The V and J genes are TRBV28 and TRBJ2-2, with D perhaps matching TRBD2 (6 bases). The CDR3 spans 14 residues. V gave up 0 bases and J gave up 6 bases, with 8 bases separating them. Germline V CDR1 and CDR2: MDHEN, SYDVKM. The CDR3 loop reads CASSLWSGAGELFF. In DNA, the CDR3 is TGTGCCAGCAGTTTATGGTCGGGGGCCGGGGAGCTGTTTTTT.

V gene TRBV11-2 combines with J gene TRBJ1-4, with TRBD1 matching over 8 bases. V shed 1 base and J 10 bases; nucleotides not matched to a gene: 5. The germline V gene encodes CDR1 SGHAT and CDR2 FQNNGV. The length of the CDR3 is 14 residues. CDR3 sequence reads: CASSLAQGGGKLFF. The CDR3 nucleotides read TGTGCCAGCAGCTTAGCACAGGGGGGGGGAAAACTGTTTTTT.